A single T cell receptor beta chain is shown here with its context. Its specificity is unknown. This sample was taken from a study of T-cell memory formation after mild COVID-19. Study-level information: Largely, TCR clusters stayed within a single donor.

The CDR3 covers 15 residues. Between the trimmed V and J ends, which lost 7 bases and 0 bases, there was a span of 15 bases. Germline lookup yields CDR1 SGHRS and CDR2 YFSETQ. Whole-study results and caveats: Clones that contracted from day 15 to 85 were balanced CD4/CD8, while later expanders leaned CD4+. Mostly located in CM and EM were contracting CD4+ clones, with contracting CD8+ clones located in EMRA.

cDNA libraries for TCR alpha and TCR beta, carrying sample barcodes and UMIs, came from 5'RACE with constant-segment primers. Each CDR3 protein gets one entry after TCRdb re-called the 5' RACE reads with MiXCR. Of 180,000 or so distinct CDR3 sequences in the sample, more than 9% were seen once. Sequencing was done on a sample of PBMCs or a T cell subset sorted from them (not recorded which). V usage is TRBV5-1 and J usage is TRBJ2-3; D perhaps matches TRBD2 (5 bases). The receptor was derived from a man aged 18 to 29 who had mild COVID-19 (a few samples of this study predate the infection). Cell type and time point are not known. The CDR3 is CASSLGGASTDTQYF. The CDR3 nucleotides read TGCGCCAGCTCTCTTGGAGGAGCTAGCACAGATACGCAGTATTTT.